A single sample is the source of the 19 T cell receptor beta chains below, sequenced in a study of CD8 T cells in ankylosing spondylitis. TCRdb called the 5' RACE reads again in MiXCR, with one record for every CDR3 protein. Here the sample spans 25,000 to 35,000 distinct CDR3 sequences, around 30% being singletons. The sample was synovial fluid, either unsorted or a sorted T cell fraction (not recorded which). The receptors come from a male donor with ankylosing spondylitis.

The chain combines TRBV7-9 with TRBJ2-5; 8 bases line up with TRBD1. Trimming at V came to 5 bases and at J to 1 base, leaving 3 bases not matched to a gene. Germline assignment: CDR1 SEHNR and CDR2 FQNEAQ (reference sequence). This CDR3 is built from 14 residues. Here the CDR3 DNA reads TGTGCCAGCAGCCGGACAGGGACCCAAGAGACCCAGTACTTC. Translating gives CASSRTGTQETQYF.

This clonotype was seen a few times. The genes are TRBV3-1 and TRBJ2-3; possible D gene TRBD2, 5 bases. Germline V CDR1 and CDR2: LGHDT, YNNKEL (reference sequence). The CDR3 has 17 amino acids. V dropped 2 bases and J dropped 6 bases, with 21 bases sitting between them. CDR3 nucleotides: TGTGCCAGCAGCCAATCCATGGAGGCCTTTGCCTCGGATACGCAGTATTTT. This encodes CASSQSMEAFASDTQYF.

CDR3 DNA sequence: TGTGCCAGCAGGAGCCTAGCGAACGAGCAGTACTTC. This sequence encodes CASRSLANEQYF. The genes are TRBV4-2 and TRBJ2-7, with a weak D call TRBD2 (6 bases). The CDR3 has 12 residues. V shed 6 bases and J shed 5 bases, with 11 bases lying between them. Germline V gives CDR1 LGHNA, CDR2 YNFKEQ.

The CDR3 protein is CASSLGGQRDRSTQYF. DNA for the CDR3: TGTGCCAGCAGTTTAGGCGGGCAAAGGGACAGATCTACGCAGTATTTT. The chain combines TRBV12-3 or TRBV12-4 with TRBJ2-3, with 7 bases fitting TRBD1. CDR3 size: 16 residues. Trimming removed 1 base from V and 8 bases from J; junction bases left unmatched: 12.

This clonotype has a single count. The chain couples TRBV6-5 to TRBJ1-1, with 9 bases aligning to TRBD1. Germline CDR1 reads MNHEY; CDR2 reads SVGAGI. V trimming: 2 bases; J trimming: 4 bases; junction bases outside the gene matches: 11. The CDR3 totals 17 residues. The CDR3 nucleotides read TGTGCCAGCAGTTACACAGGGGGCCAAACAATGGGCACTGAAGCTTTCTTT. Translation gives CASSYTGGQTMGTEAFF.

V is TRBV2 and J is TRBJ1-6; 8 nucleotides line up with TRBD1. The CDR3 has 18 amino acids. Germline CDR1 reads SNHLY; CDR2 reads FYNNEI. J lost 9 bases, V lost 4 bases, and 17 bases had no gene match. The CDR3 nucleotides are TGTGCCAGCAGTGCGCCACTTCGACTGACAGGGGAAGGTTCACCCCTCCACTTT. Translation: CASSAPLRLTGEGSPLHF.

The table lists this clonotype with many counts. This chain joins TRBV29-1 and TRBJ2-1; no firm D call. This CDR3 spans 15 amino acids. V lost 5 bases, J lost 2 bases, and 16 bases lay in between. The germline V gene encodes CDR1 SQVTM and CDR2 ANQGSEA. The CDR3 sequence is CSVPLGEWAYNEQFF. The CDR3 bases are TGCAGCGTTCCCCTCGGTGAGTGGGCCTACAATGAGCAGTTCTTC.

CDR3 region: CSEGQGHNYGYTF. CDR3 nucleotides: TGCAGCGAAGGACAGGGCCATAACTATGGCTACACCTTC. This chain connects TRBV29-1 to TRBJ1-2, with 8 bases identical to TRBD1. V gave up 7 bases and J gave up 1 base; unmatched junction bases: 5. Germline CDR1 reads SQVTM; CDR2 reads ANQGSEA. The length of the CDR3 is 13 residues. The whole variable domain, filled in from reference TRBV29-1 and TRBJ1-2, reads SAVISQKPSRDICQRGTSLTIQCQVDSQVTMMFWYRQQPGQSLTLIATANQGSEATYESGFVIDKFPISRPNLTFSTLTVSNMSPEDSSIYLCSEGQGHNYGYTFGSGTRLTVV.

The CDR3 coding sequence is TGTGCCAGCACTGGCGGGGGGACAGGTTCCTACAATGAGCAGTTCTTC. Translated, it gives CASTGGGTGSYNEQFF. The chain employs TRBV6-1 and TRBJ2-1; D possibly matches TRBD1 or TRBD2 (8 bases each). Trimming cost V 7 bases and J 1 base, with 17 bases left between them. This CDR3 is 16 amino acids long. Germline lookup yields CDR1 MNHNS and CDR2 SASEGT.

The rearrangement uses TRBV27 and TRBJ1-2, with a weak D call TRBD1 (6 bases). The ends were cut back, 0 bases at V and 8 bases at J, with 19 bases in the middle. The CDR3 is made up of 16 amino acids. The germline CDR1 and CDR2 sequences are MNHEY and SMNVEV (reference sequence). The CDR3, as DNA: TGTGCCAGCAGTTTATCAGGCAGCCTGGGGGCGCAGGGCTACACCTTC. Translation: CASSLSGSLGAQGYTF.

The V gene is TRBV18, the J gene TRBJ2-1; 10 nucleotides line up with TRBD2. This CDR3 is built from 17 residues. V shed 3 bases and J 6 bases; nucleotides not matched to a gene: 11. Germline V gene sequence: CDR1 KGHSH, CDR2 LQKENI. This chain's CDR3 is CASSPLVGAGGVNEQFF. The CDR3 nucleotides read TGTGCCAGCTCACCCCTTGTGGGAGCGGGAGGGGTCAATGAGCAGTTCTTC.

This clonotype was picked up many times. The J gene is TRBJ2-1, the V gene TRBV7-9; D unresolved. CDR3 length: 12 amino acids. Germline CDR1 SEHNR, CDR2 FQNEAQ (reference sequence). V was shortened by 5 bases and J by 6 bases, with 8 bases between the two germline ends. CDR3 residues: CASSIEVNEQFF. The DNA for the CDR3 is TGTGCCAGCAGCATAGAGGTCAATGAGCAGTTCTTC.

This clonotype has just a few counts. This chain connects TRBV10-3 to TRBJ1-6; D unclear. Deletions cut 4 bases from V and 3 bases from J, with 7 bases between. Germline CDR1 and CDR2: ENHRY and SYGVKD. The CDR3 runs to 14 residues. DNA of the CDR3: TGTGCCATCAGTGCTCCGGACTATAATTCACCCCTCCACTTT. Residues: CAISAPDYNSPLHF.

The gene calls are TRBV7-9 and TRBJ2-3; 11 nucleotides align to TRBD2. The trim removed 5 bases at V and 5 bases at J, leaving 15 bases unmatched. Germline V lookup: CDR1 SEHNR, CDR2 FQNEAQ (reference sequence). The CDR3 covers 18 residues. In DNA, the CDR3 is TGTGCCAGCAGCCCTCAACTAGCGGGAGTCGATAAGGGAGATACGCAGTATTTT. Translation gives CASSPQLAGVDKGDTQYF.

This clonotype was detected ten times or more. CDR3 in amino acids: CASSPLGGNQPQHF. Here the CDR3 DNA reads TGTGCCAGCAGTCCACTGGGGGGCAATCAGCCCCAGCATTTT. The chain recombines TRBV27 with TRBJ1-5, with D maybe TRBD1 (5 bases). The ends were cut back, 5 bases at V and 2 bases at J, with 10 bases in the middle. From germline, CDR1 is MNHEY and CDR2 SMNVEV (reference sequence). The CDR3 sequence is 14 residues long.

This clonotype was detected ten times or more. The chain carries TRBV15 and TRBJ2-5; D is uncertain. Between the trimmed V and J ends, which lost 3 bases and 2 bases, there was a span of 13 bases. The germline gives CDR1 LNHNV, CDR2 YYDKDF (reference sequence). The CDR3 sequence is 15 residues long. The CDR3 DNA reads TGTGCCACCAGCAGCTACAAGGCTTTACAAGAGACCCAGTACTTC. The encoded protein is CATSSYKALQETQYF.

The rearrangement uses TRBV15 and TRBJ1-2; the D gene is possibly TRBD1 (6 bases). This CDR3 has 15 residues. Trimming took 1 base from V and 7 from J, leaving 16 bases between them. Per the germline V gene, CDR1 is LNHNV and CDR2 is YYDKDF (reference sequence). The CDR3, as DNA: TGTGCCACCAGCAGAGTACAGGGAGGGTTCAGTGGCTACACCTTC. Translating it yields CATSRVQGGFSGYTF.

This clonotype was seen at least ten times. The rearrangement joins TRBV27 to TRBJ2-1; D is uncertain. Germline V lookup: CDR1 MNHEY, CDR2 SMNVEV (reference sequence). Trimming left V 2 bases short and J 0 bases short, with 11 bases between. The CDR3 is 16 amino acids. CDR3 in amino acids: CASSLNPGSSYNEQFF. CDR3 sequence (DNA): TGTGCCAGCAGTTTAAATCCAGGAAGCTCCTACAATGAGCAGTTCTTC.

This rearrangement joins TRBV19 to TRBJ1-6; weak D call: TRBD1 (5 bases). V was pared by 5 bases and J by 6 bases, with 8 bases between. The germline CDR1 and CDR2 sequences are LNHDA and SQIVND (reference sequence). The length of the CDR3 is 13 residues. The DNA of the CDR3 is TGTGCCAGTAGTCCAGGGAGTAATTCACCCCTCCACTTT. Protein product: CASSPGSNSPLHF.